The 4 T cell receptor beta chains listed next were all sequenced from one sample in a study of PD-1 blockade in mismatch repair-deficient tumors. Profiled with immunoSEQ multiplex PCR; TCRdb holds only in-frame clones, not every one. The data hold under 95,000 clones, with approximately 84% observed a single time. The sample consisted of peripheral blood, taken 12 weeks after starting pembrolizumab. Receptors originate from an adult with mismatch repair-deficient cancer.

This clone appeared once. This chain uses TRBV27 with TRBJ2-5; TRBD1 might be the D (5 bases). V lost 0 bases, J lost 3 bases, and 8 bases lay in between. Germline-derived CDR1 and CDR2 are MNHEY and SMNVEV (reference sequence). This CDR3 has 14 amino acids. The CDR3 DNA is TGTGCCAGCAGTTTATCTGGCAGGGAAGAGACCCAGTACTTC. Protein sequence: CASSLSGREETQYF.

The gene calls are TRBV7-6 and TRBJ2-1; 8 nucleotides agree with TRBD2. CDR1 SGHVS and CDR2 FNYEAQ come from the germline V gene. There are 17 residues in the CDR3. Trimming removed 5 bases from V and 5 bases from J; junction bases left unmatched: 14. DNA for the CDR3: TGTGCCAGCAGCCCGTATCAGAGCGGGAGTATCCACAATGAGCAGTTCTTC. It encodes CASSPYQSGSIHNEQFF.

The chain couples TRBV9 to TRBJ2-7; 9 bases map to TRBD2. The CDR3 has 14 amino acids. The germline CDR1 and CDR2 sequences are SGDLS and YYNGEE. V shed 4 bases, J shed 3 bases, and the junction held 5 bases outside the gene matches. CDR3 DNA: TGTGCCAGCAGCCCCTGGACTAGCGTCTACGAGCAGTACTTC. This translates into CASSPWTSVYEQYF.

V usage is TRBV11-3 and J usage is TRBJ2-5; unclear D gene. V lost 4 bases to trimming and J lost 1 base, with 16 bases between them. Germline CDR1 SGHNT, CDR2 YENEEA. The CDR3 runs 16 residues. The CDR3 nucleotides are TGTGCCAGCAGCTCCCCCCCGGGTGGTAGCCAAGAGACCCAGTACTTC. Its translation is CASSSPPGGSQETQYF.